This T cell receptor (beta chain) was captured by sequencing in a study of cytomegalovirus exposure and HLA in healthy donors. The ends were cut back, 5 bases at V and 2 bases at J, with 19 bases in the middle. CDR1 MNHEY and CDR2 SMNVEV come from the germline V gene (reference sequence). This CDR3 spans 16 amino acids. Primers included in the PCR were 60 Vbeta and 13 Jbeta primers. Data came from immunoSEQ multiplex PCR; TCRdb stores just in-frame clones and leaves some out. Among 90,000 to 120,000 clones listed, roughly 72% were seen once. Sequences were obtained from PBMCs. This TCR came from a man aged 25-45 years in good health and CMV-seronegative. The gene calls are TRBV27 and TRBJ2-7; D is ambiguous. Written as DNA, the CDR3 is TGTGCCAGCAGTAGACTGACCCATAAAGGTGCCTACGAGCAGTACTTC. The encoded protein is CASSRLTHKGAYEQYF.